The clone carrying this TCR beta chain showed up just a few times. Its specificity is not known. Germline V gene lookup returns CDR1 SGHTA and CDR2 FQGTGA. Trimming pared 5 bases from V and 3 bases from J, leaving 8 bases between. The CDR3 is made up of 12 amino acids. Data came from immunoSEQ multiplex PCR; TCRdb stores just in-frame clones and leaves some out. The profile shows more than 45,000 clones, over 65% of them singletons. This sample stems from a study of OX40 agonist ivuxolimab in advanced cancers. Points from the study as a whole: Among T cells, CD8+ cells averaged more expanded clones than CD4+ cells.

V and J are TRBV7-3 and TRBJ2-7; possibly TRBD1 for D (6 bases). This TCR was recovered from an adult with an advanced solid tumor such as melanoma, head and neck, liver or kidney cancer. Source: CD4+ or CD8+ T cells sorted from blood, taken in a trial of the OX40 agonist ivuxolimab. CDR3 residues: CASSRDNYEQYF. The DNA of the CDR3 is TGTGCCAGCAGCAGGGACAACTACGAGCAGTACTTC.